Following are 16 T cell receptor beta chains from one sample sequenced in a study of identical twins. Each CDR3 protein gets one entry after TCRdb re-called the 5' RACE reads with MiXCR. The sample contains more than 1.5 million distinct CDR3 sequences, less than 40% of which appear only once. The sample was cord blood. All receptors derive from a newborn girl in good health.

This clonotype was detected only a few times. The rearrangement links TRBV20-1 to TRBJ2-7; D call uncertain. The ends were cut back, 1 base at V and 1 base at J, with 8 bases in the middle. Germline V gene sequence: CDR1 DFQATT, CDR2 SNEGSKA (reference sequence). The CDR3 spans 13 residues. For the CDR3, the DNA is TGCAGTGCTAGAGCCCTCCTATCCTACGAGCAGTACTTC. Translating gives CSARALLSYEQYF.

The genes are TRBV15 and TRBJ1-5; D might be TRBD1 (6 bases). CDR3 length equals 15 residues. V was trimmed by 0 bases and J by 0 bases, leaving 6 bases between them. The V gene's germline CDR1 is LNHNV and CDR2 YYDKDF (reference sequence). The CDR3: CATSREGASNQPQHF. CDR3 nucleotide sequence: TGTGCCACCAGCAGAGAGGGGGCTAGCAATCAGCCCCAGCATTTT.

The V and J genes are TRBV12-3 or TRBV12-4 and TRBJ2-5; D is undetermined. This CDR3 spans 11 amino acids. Trimming removed 1 base at V and 14 bases at J, with 11 bases between. The CDR3 coding sequence is TGTGCCAGCAGTTTAGGCCTAACTCCCTACTTC. This encodes CASSLGLTPYF.

As DNA, the CDR3 is TGTGCCAGCAAGGGTGGTCCCGGGGAGCTGTTTTTT. It is translated as CASKGGPGELFF. The chain is built from TRBV12-3 or TRBV12-4 and TRBJ2-2; D remains unclear. This CDR3 is built from 12 residues. The V and J ends lost 7 bases and 6 bases respectively, with 9 bases between them.

This chain joins TRBV10-2 and TRBJ2-5, with 10 bases aligning to TRBD1. Germline CDR1 reads WSHSY; CDR2 reads SAAADI. After removal of 10 bases from V and 11 bases from J, the junction contained 13 bases not matched to a gene. CDR3 size: 13 residues. The CDR3 protein is CAIDRGRNNEQYF. The CDR3, as DNA: TGCGCCATCGACAGGGGGCGTAACAATGAGCAGTACTTC.

This chain joins TRBV21-1 and TRBJ1-5; the table's D call TRBD1 went unverified against the DNA. TRBV21-1 is tagged as a pseudogene. The CDR3 is 19 amino acids. The DNA of the CDR3 is TGTGCCAGCAGCAACGAAGAATCTTTGGGGGTGAATAGCAATCAGCCCCAGCATTTT. Its protein is CASSNEESLGVNSNQPQHF.

This clonotype was picked up a small number of times. The chain employs TRBV20-1 and TRBJ2-5; the D is unclear. The germline V gene encodes CDR1 DFQATT and CDR2 SNEGSKA (reference sequence). V dropped 3 bases and J dropped 3 bases, with 5 bases sitting between them. The CDR3 is made up of 11 amino acids. As DNA, the CDR3 is TGCAGTGCTAGTCTAAAAGAGACCCAGTACTTC. It specifies CSASLKETQYF.

This clonotype was counted a few times. This chain joins TRBV4-1 and TRBJ2-1; weak D call: TRBD2 (6 bases). Trimming shortened V by 6 bases and J by 2 bases, and 14 bases separated the two germline ends. Per the germline V gene, CDR1 is MGHRA and CDR2 is YSYEKL. This CDR3 contains 15 residues. The CDR3 nucleotides are TGCGCCAGCAGTACCAAGGGCGGGGCCTACAATGAGCAGTTCTTC. Its translation is CASSTKGGAYNEQFF.

This clonotype turned up a few times. CDR3 sequence (DNA): TGTGCCAGCAGCCAAGATCCACGGGGAACCCAGTACTTC. Translation gives CASSQDPRGTQYF. The chain uses TRBV3-1 and TRBJ2-5; D might be TRBD2 (5 bases). V was clipped by 0 bases and J by 8 bases, with 10 bases between them. The CDR3 has 13 residues. Germline CDR1 is LGHDT and CDR2 is YNNKEL (reference sequence).

The chain is built from TRBV20-1 and TRBJ2-1; TRBD1 matches 8 bases. The CDR3 is 14 amino acids. V was pared by 5 bases and J by 3 bases, with 6 bases of the junction left unmatched. The germline V gene has CDR1 DFQATT and CDR2 SNEGSKA (reference sequence). The CDR3 region is CSAPGGRIYNEQFF. CDR3 DNA: TGCAGTGCTCCAGGGGGCAGGATCTACAATGAGCAGTTCTTC.

This chain connects TRBV28 to TRBJ2-1, with D unresolved. The CDR3 is 15 residues long. Trimming shortened V by 1 base and J by 9 bases, and 16 bases separated the two germline ends. The germline V gene encodes CDR1 MDHEN and CDR2 SYDVKM. The CDR3 is CASSLSGRLASEQFF. In DNA form, the CDR3 reads TGTGCCAGCAGTTTATCTGGCAGGCTTGCCAGTGAGCAGTTCTTC.

The chain joins TRBV28 to TRBJ2-7; 9 nucleotides align to TRBD1. CDR3 length: 15 residues. The V gene end was trimmed by 3 bases and the J gene end by 2 bases; junction bases not matched to a gene: 5. Per germline, CDR1 MDHEN and CDR2 SYDVKM. The CDR3, as DNA: TGTGCCAGCAGTTTGGGACAGGGTATCGCCTACGAGCAGTACTTC. Protein sequence: CASSLGQGIAYEQYF.

The V call is TRBV4-2, the J call TRBJ2-4; D is possibly TRBD2 (7 bases). The CDR3 is 19 residues long. CDR1 is LGHNA, CDR2 YNFKEQ, per germline. Between the trimmed V and J ends, which lost 1 base and 6 bases, there was a span of 25 bases. For the CDR3, the DNA is TGTGCCAGCAGCCAAGTGGTACAGGGCCTAACGGGGGGTGGAAACATTCAGTACTTC. Amino acids: CASSQVVQGLTGGGNIQYF.

The chain is built from TRBV7-8 and TRBJ2-1; 10 positions match TRBD2. Germline CDR1 and CDR2: SGHVS and FQNEAQ. CDR3 length: 18 residues. J lost 8 bases, V lost 0 bases, and 13 bases had no gene match. Here the CDR3 reads CASSLARRASGRIYEQFF. In DNA, the CDR3 is TGTGCCAGCAGCTTAGCCCGCCGGGCTAGCGGGAGAATCTATGAGCAGTTCTTC.

Only a few counts were recorded for this clonotype. This rearrangement joins TRBV3-1 to TRBJ2-1, with TRBD2 matching over 7 bases. The DNA end favors TRBJ2-7, so the J call may be wrong. Germline CDR1 and CDR2: LGHDT and YNNKEL (reference sequence). This CDR3 spans 16 amino acids. CDR3 coding DNA: TGTGCCAGCAGCCAAGTTCCTAGCGGACCATACAATGAGCAGTACTTC. It yields the protein CASSQVPSGPYNEQYF.

This clonotype was seen a handful of times. The chain couples TRBV20-1 to TRBJ1-6, with a weak D call TRBD1 (5 bases). With 3 bases removed from V and 10 bases from J, the gap between germline ends came to 16 bases. The germline CDR1 and CDR2 sequences are DFQATT and SNEGSKA (reference sequence). CDR3 length: 14 amino acids. CDR3 residues: CSASSTRGESPLHF. CDR3 nucleotide sequence: TGCAGTGCTAGTAGCACCCGAGGGGAATCACCCCTCCACTTT.